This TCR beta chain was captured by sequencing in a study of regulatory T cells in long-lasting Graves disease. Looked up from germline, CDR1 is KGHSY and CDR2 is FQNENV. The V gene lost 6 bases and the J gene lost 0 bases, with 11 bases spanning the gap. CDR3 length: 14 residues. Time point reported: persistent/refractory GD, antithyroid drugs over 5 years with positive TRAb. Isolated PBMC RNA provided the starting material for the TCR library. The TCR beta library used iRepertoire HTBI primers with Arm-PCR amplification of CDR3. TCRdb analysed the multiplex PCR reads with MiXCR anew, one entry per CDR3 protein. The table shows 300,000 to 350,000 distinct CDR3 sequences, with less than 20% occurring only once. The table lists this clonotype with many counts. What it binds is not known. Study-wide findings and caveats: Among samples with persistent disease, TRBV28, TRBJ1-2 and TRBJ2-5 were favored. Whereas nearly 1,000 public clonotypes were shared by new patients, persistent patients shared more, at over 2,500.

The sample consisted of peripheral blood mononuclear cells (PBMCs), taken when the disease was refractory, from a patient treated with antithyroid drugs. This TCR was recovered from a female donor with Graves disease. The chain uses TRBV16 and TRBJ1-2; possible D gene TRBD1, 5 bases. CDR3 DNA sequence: TGTGCCAGCAGACTTGGGACTACTAACTATGGCTACACCTTC. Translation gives CASRLGTTNYGYTF.